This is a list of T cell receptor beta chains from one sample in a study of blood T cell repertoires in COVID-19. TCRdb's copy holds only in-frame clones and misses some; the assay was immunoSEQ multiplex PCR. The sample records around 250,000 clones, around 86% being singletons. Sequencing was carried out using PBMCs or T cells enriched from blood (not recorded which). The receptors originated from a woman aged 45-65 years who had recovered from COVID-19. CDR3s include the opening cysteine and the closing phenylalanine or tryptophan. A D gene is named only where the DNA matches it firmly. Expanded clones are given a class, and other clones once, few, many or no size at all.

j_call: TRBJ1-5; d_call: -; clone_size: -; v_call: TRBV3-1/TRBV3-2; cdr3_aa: CASSQTGKQPQHF; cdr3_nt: TGTGCCAGCAGCCAAACAGGGAAACAGCCCCAGCATTTT
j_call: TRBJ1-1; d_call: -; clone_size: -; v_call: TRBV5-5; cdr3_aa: CASSLLVPNTEAFF; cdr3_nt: TGTGCCAGCAGCTTGCTAGTCCCGAACACTGAAGCTTTCTTT
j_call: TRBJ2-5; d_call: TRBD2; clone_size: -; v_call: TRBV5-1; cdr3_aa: CASKASGNQETQYF; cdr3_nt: TGCGCCAGCAAGGCTAGCGGGAATCAAGAGACCCAGTACTTC
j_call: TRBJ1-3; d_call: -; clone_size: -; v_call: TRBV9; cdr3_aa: CASSVFVAGAGNTIYF; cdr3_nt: TGTGCCAGCAGCGTCTTCGTGGCGGGTGCTGGAAACACCATATATTTT
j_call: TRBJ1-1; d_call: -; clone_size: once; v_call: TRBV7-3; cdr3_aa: CASSEVGNTEAFF; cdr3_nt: TGTGCCAGCAGCGAAGTCGGGAACACTGAAGCTTTCTTT
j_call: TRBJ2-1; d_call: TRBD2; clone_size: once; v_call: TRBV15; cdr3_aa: CASRTSGSWEQFF; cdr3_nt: TGTGCCAGTAGGACTAGCGGGAGCTGGGAGCAGTTCTTC
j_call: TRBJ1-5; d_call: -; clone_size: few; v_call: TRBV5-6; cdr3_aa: CASSPWWARGSNQPQHF; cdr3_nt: TGTGCCAGCAGCCCGTGGTGGGCCCGCGGGAGCAATCAGCCCCAGCATTTT
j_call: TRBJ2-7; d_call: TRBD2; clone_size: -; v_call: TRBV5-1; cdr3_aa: CASSVEWGQLAGAEQYF; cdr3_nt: TGCGCCAGCAGCGTAGAATGGGGACAACTAGCGGGAGCCGAGCAGTACTTC
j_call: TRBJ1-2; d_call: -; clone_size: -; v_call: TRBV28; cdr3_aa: CASSPTWGPVHGYTF; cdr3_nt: TGTGCCAGCAGTCCTACCTGGGGGCCGGTACATGGCTACACCTTC
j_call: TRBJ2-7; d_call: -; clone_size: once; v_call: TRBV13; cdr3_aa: CASSSVTYEQYF; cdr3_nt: TGTGCCAGCAGTAGCGTAACCTACGAGCAGTACTTC
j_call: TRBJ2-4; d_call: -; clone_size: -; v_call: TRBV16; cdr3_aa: CASSRGQGTADIQYF; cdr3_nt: TGTGCCAGCAGCCGAGGGCAGGGGACGGCGGACATTCAGTACTTC
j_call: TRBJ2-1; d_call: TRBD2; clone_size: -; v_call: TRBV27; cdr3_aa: CASSLMASGTHEQFF; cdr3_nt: TGTGCCAGCAGTTTAATGGCTAGCGGGACCCATGAGCAGTTCTTC
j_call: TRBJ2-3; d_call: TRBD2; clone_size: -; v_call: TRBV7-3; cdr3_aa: CASSLNAGAQYF; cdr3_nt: TGTGCCAGCAGCTTAAATGCGGGAGCGCAGTATTTT
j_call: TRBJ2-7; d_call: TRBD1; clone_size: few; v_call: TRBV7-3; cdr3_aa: CASSRGQGDEQYF; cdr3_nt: TGTGCCAGCAGCCGGGGACAGGGCGACGAGCAGTACTTC
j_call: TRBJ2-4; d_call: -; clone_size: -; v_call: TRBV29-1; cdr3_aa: CSVEVYGGVTGDIQYF; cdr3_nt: TGCAGCGTTGAAGTATATGGCGGCGTCACGGGAGACATTCAGTACTTC
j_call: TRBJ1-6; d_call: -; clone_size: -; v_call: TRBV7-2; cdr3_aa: CASSARGSYNSPLHF; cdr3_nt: TGTGCCAGCAGCGCGCGGGGCTCCTATAATTCACCCCTCCACTTT
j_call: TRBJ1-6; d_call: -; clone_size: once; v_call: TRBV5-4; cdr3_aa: CASSPIQQGNSPLHF; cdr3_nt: TGTGCCAGCAGCCCCATCCAACAGGGAAATTCACCCCTCCACTTT
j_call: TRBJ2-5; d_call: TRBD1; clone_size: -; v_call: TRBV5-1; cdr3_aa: CASSTGTGQETQYF; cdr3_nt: TGCGCCAGCAGCACAGGGACAGGGCAAGAGACCCAGTACTTC
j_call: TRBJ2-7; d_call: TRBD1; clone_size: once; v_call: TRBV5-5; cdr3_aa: CASSSPGTGVYEQYF; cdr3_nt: TGTGCCAGCAGCTCCCCCGGGACAGGGGTTTACGAGCAGTACTTC
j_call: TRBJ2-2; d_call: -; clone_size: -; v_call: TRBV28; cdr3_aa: CASSAQVLAGELFF; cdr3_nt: TGTGCCAGCTCGGCACAGGTGTTGGCCGGGGAGCTGTTTTTT
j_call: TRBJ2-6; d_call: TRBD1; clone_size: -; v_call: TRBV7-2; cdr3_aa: CASSLGQASGANVLTF; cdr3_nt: TGTGCCAGCAGCTTGGGACAGGCCTCTGGGGCCAACGTCCTGACTTTC
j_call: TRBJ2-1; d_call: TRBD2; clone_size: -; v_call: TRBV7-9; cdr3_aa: CASSFRLAGYNEQFF; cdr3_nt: TGTGCCAGCAGCTTTAGACTAGCGGGATACAATGAGCAGTTCTTC
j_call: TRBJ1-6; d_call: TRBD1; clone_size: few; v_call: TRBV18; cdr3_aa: CASSPLQGAWENSPLHF; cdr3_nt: TGTGCCAGCTCACCACTACAGGGGGCCTGGGAAAATTCACCCCTCCACTTT
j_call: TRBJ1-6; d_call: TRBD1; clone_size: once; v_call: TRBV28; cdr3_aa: CASGQGANPPLHF; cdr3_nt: TGTGCCAGCGGACAGGGGGCGAATCCACCCCTCCACTTT
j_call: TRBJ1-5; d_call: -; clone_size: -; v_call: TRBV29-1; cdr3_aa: CSVRLGNRGNQPQHF; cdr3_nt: TGCAGCGTACGTTTGGGGAACAGGGGCAATCAGCCCCAGCATTTT
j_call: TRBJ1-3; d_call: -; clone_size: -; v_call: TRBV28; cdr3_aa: CASSSQGQGRNTIYF; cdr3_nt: TGTGCCAGCAGTTCACAGGGTCAAGGTCGGAACACCATATATTTT
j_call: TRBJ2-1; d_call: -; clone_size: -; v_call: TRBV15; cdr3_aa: CATSRGGVEGTEQFF; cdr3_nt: TGTGCCACCAGCAGAGGGGGCGTGGAAGGGACAGAGCAGTTCTTC
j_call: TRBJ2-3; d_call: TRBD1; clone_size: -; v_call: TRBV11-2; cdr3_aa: CASSKPGQKDTQYF; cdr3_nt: TGTGCCAGCAGCAAACCGGGACAGAAAGATACGCAGTATTTT
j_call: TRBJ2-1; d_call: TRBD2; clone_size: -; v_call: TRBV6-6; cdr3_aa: CASSYPTGLNYNEQFF; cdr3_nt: TGTGCCAGCAGTTACCCGACGGGACTAAACTACAATGAGCAGTTCTTC
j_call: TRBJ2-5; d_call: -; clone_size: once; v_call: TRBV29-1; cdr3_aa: CSGGAGKETQYF; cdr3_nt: TGCAGCGGTGGGGCGGGAAAAGAGACCCAGTACTTC
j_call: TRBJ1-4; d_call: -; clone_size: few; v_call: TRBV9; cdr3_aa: CASSVGSYNEKLFF; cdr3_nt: TGTGCCAGCAGCGTAGGCAGTTATAATGAAAAACTGTTTTTT
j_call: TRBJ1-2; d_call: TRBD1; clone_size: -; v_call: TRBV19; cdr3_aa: CASGDRDRRGYTF; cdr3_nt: TGTGCCAGTGGAGACCGGGACAGAAGGGGCTACACCTTC
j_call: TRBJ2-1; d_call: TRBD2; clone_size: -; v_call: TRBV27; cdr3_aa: CASSRTSGGGQFF; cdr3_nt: TGTGCCAGCAGCAGGACTAGCGGGGGGGGGCAGTTCTTC
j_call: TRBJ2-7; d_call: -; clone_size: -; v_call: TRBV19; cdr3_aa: CASSIRASSYEQYF; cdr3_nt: TGTGCCAGTAGTATCCGAGCATCGTCCTACGAGCAGTACTTC
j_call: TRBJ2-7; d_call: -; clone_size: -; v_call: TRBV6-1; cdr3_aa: CASSGASPEQYF; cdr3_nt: TGTGCCAGCAGCGGTGCCTCGCCCGAGCAGTACTTC
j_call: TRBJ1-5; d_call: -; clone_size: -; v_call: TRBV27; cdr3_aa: CASSVTHTQPQHF; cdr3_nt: TGTGCCAGCAGTGTGACTCATACCCAGCCCCAGCATTTT
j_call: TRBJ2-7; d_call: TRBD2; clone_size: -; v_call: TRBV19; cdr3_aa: CASNNQGLAVEQYF; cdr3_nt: TGTGCCAGTAATAACCAGGGACTAGCGGTTGAGCAGTACTTC
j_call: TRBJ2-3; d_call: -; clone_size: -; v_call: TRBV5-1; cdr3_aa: CASSQGHSLDTQYF; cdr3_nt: TGCGCCAGCAGTCAGGGGCATTCGTTGGATACGCAGTATTTT
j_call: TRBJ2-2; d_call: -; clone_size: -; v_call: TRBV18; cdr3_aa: CASSPLSGITTGELFF; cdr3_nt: TGTGCCAGCTCACCGTTATCCGGGATAACAACCGGGGAGCTGTTTTTT
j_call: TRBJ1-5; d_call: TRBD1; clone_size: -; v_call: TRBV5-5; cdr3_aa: CASSPRTGGFQPQHF; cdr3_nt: TGTGCCAGCAGCCCCAGGACAGGGGGATTTCAGCCCCAGCATTTT
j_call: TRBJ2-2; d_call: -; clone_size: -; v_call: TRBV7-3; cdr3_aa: CASSLSTNTGELFF; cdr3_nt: TGTGCCAGCAGCTTAAGTACGAACACCGGGGAGCTGTTTTTT
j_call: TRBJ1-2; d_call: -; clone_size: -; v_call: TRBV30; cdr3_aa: CAWSDRDRGYTF; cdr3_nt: TGTGCCTGGAGTGACAGGGACCGTGGCTACACCTTC
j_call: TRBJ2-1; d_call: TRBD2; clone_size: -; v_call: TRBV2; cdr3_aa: CASRTSPGLAANEQFF; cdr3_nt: TGTGCCAGCAGGACGTCTCCGGGACTAGCGGCCAATGAGCAGTTCTTC
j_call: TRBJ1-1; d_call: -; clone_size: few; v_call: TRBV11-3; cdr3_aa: CASSLAPLGHTEAFF; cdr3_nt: TGTGCCAGCAGCTTAGCGCCCCTAGGTCACACTGAAGCTTTCTTT
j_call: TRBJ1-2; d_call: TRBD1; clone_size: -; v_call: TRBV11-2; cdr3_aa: CASSSGTGWYGYTF; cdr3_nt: TGTGCCAGCAGCTCCGGGACAGGGTGGTATGGCTACACCTTC
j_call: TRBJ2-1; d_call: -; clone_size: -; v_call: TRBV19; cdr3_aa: CASSPKDTYNEQFF; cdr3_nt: TGTGCCAGTAGTCCAAAAGACACGTACAATGAGCAGTTCTTC
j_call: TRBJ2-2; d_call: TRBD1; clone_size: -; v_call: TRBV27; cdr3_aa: CASSLSVVGGATGELFF; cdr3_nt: TGTGCCAGCAGTTTATCGGTGGTAGGGGGCGCGACCGGGGAGCTGTTTTTT
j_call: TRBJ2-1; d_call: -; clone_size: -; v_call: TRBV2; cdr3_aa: CASKGGNFYNEQFF; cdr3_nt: TGTGCCAGCAAAGGCGGGAACTTCTACAATGAGCAGTTCTTC
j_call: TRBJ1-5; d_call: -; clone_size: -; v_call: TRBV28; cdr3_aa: CASSTTGRGYQPQHF; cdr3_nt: TGTGCCAGCAGCACCACAGGGAGGGGGTATCAGCCCCAGCATTTT
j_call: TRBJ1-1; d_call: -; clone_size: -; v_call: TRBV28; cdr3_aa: CASNDPGDQTFF; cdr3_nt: TGTGCCAGCAACGATCCAGGGGATCAGACTTTCTTT
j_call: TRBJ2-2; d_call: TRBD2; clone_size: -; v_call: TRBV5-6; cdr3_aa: CASSLGLEDMTGELFF; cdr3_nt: TGTGCCAGCAGCTTAGGACTAGAGGATATGACCGGGGAGCTGTTTTTT
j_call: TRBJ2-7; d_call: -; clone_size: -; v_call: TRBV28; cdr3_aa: CASSFGGQEGGYEQYF; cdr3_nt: TGTGCCAGCAGTTTTGGAGGGCAGGAGGGCGGTTACGAGCAGTACTTC
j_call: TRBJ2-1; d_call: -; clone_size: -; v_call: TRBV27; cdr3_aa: CASSPGSYSYNEQFF; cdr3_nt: TGTGCCAGCAGCCCCGGGTCCTACTCCTACAATGAGCAGTTCTTC
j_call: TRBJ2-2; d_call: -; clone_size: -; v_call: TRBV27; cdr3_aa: CASSLGSGRSEAGELFF; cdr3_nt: TGTGCCAGCAGTTTGGGGTCGGGCAGATCGGAGGCCGGGGAGCTGTTTTTT
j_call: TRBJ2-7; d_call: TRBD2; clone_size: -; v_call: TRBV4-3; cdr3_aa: CASSLSGTSASYEQYF; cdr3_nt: TGCGCCAGCAGCCTAAGCGGGACTAGCGCGTCCTACGAGCAGTACTTC
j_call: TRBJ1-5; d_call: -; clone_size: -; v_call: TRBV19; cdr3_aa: CATRRGFTAPTQHF; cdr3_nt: TGTGCCACCCGTAGGGGGTTTACGGCCCCAACCCAGCATTTT
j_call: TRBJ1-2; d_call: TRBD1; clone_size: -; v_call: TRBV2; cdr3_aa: CASSEAPGQGLSGYTF; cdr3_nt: TGTGCCAGCAGTGAAGCTCCGGGACAGGGATTGAGTGGCTACACCTTC